This TCR beta chain was recovered during a study of response to subunit inactivated influenza vaccine. Study-wide points: It was the authors' suggestion that each seasonal influenza vaccination recruits few new T cells.

The sample holds a few counts of this clonotype. Its antigen is as yet unknown. MiXCR, run by TCRdb on the RT-PCR reads, gives a single entry per CDR3 protein. The sample has about 520,000 distinct CDR3 sequences, roughly 7.6% seen once. Trimming took off 5 bases at V and 7 bases at J, with 18 bases between the two ends. Germline V gene data show CDR1 as KGHSH and CDR2 as LQKENI. The CDR3 loop spans 14 amino acids. This TCR came from a man between 50 and 69 years old who received an inactivated influenza vaccine. Sample: PBMCs from blood, taken less than 30 months after vaccination. The rearrangement uses TRBV18 and TRBJ2-7; D might be TRBD2 (5 bases). The CDR3 reads CASSYNHDTGEQYF. The CDR3 region has the DNA TGTGCCAGCTCATACAACCATGATACGGGAGAGCAGTACTTC. Complete variable domain (other parts from reference TRBV18 and TRBJ2-7): NAGVMQNPRHLVRRRGQEARLRCSPMKGHSHVYWYRQLPEEGLKFMVYLQKENIIDESGMPKERFSAEFPKEGPSILRIQQVVRGDSAAYFCASSYNHDTGEQYFGPGTRLTVT.